A selection of T cell receptor beta chains follows, all from one sample in a study of cytomegalovirus exposure and HLA in healthy donors. Sequencing used immunoSEQ multiplex PCR; TCRdb keeps in-frame clones, though not all of them. The sample has over 200,000 clones; 70% to 85% are singletons. The sequenced material came from PBMCs. The receptors shown here come from a woman in her forties in good health and CMV-seronegative. The CDR3 runs from the conserved cysteine through the conserved F or W. The D gene is left open where the match is weak. For some rows the clone size is stated as once, few or many, or as a class when expanded; others skip it.

v_gene	j_gene	d_gene	abundance	CDR3nt	CDR3aa
TRBV27	TRBJ1-2	.	once	TGTGCCAGCAGAACCTTCCTAACCCAACGGGAACACTATGGCTACACCTTC	CASRTFLTQREHYGYTF
TRBV19	TRBJ1-1	.	.	TGTGCCAGTAGTTACAGCCTAGCGAACACTGAAGCTTTCTTT	CASSYSLANTEAFF
TRBV19	TRBJ2-7	.	.	TGTGCCAGTAGTGACAGCTCCTACGAGCAGTACTTC	CASSDSSYEQYF
TRBV25-1	TRBJ1-5	TRBD1	.	TGTGCCAGCAGTGAGACAGGGGACAATCAGCCCCAGCATTTT	CASSETGDNQPQHF
TRBV18	TRBJ2-3	TRBD1	few	TGTGCCAGCTCACCACCGGTGGCAGGGGGCGGTCGGGATACGCAGTATTTT	CASSPPVAGGGRDTQYF
TRBV6-5	TRBJ1-1	.	.	TGTGCCAGCAGTTACCCGGGGGGAGGGTCGGAAGCTTTCTTT	CASSYPGGGSEAFF
TRBV9	TRBJ2-7	.	.	TGTGCCAGCAGCGTAACCCAGGGATTTTGTTGCGAGCAGTACTTC	CASSVTQGFCCEQYF
TRBV5-4	TRBJ1-4	TRBD1	.	TGTGCCAGCAGCAAAGACAGGGGGACTAATGAAAAACTGTTTTTT	CASSKDRGTNEKLFF
TRBV18	TRBJ2-7	.	.	TGTGCCAGCTCACCATCCGGGACACCTACCTACGAGCAGTACTTC	CASSPSGTPTYEQYF
TRBV5-4	TRBJ2-1	TRBD2	.	TGTGCCAGCAGCTTGCGGATAGCGGGGCTGGATGAGCAGTTCTTC	CASSLRIAGLDEQFF
TRBV9	TRBJ1-1	TRBD1	.	TGTGCCAGCAGCGTCGGGACAGAGGGAGAAGCTTTCTTT	CASSVGTEGEAFF